The 16 T cell receptor beta chains listed next were all sequenced from one sample in a study of siplizumab effects on memory and regulatory T cells (dated by TCRdb to between 2018 and 2020). The method behind the library was the immunoSEQ multiplex PCR assay. What TCRdb holds here is the immuneACCESS table cut down to in-frame rearrangements. Part of the clones is not present; checked against another copy, under half of the missing clones reflect an unresolved V gene, and the others are unexplained. Recorded for this sample are approximately 60,000 clones; roughly 85% of them occurred a single time. Roughly 0.4% of the sample is taken by the ten largest. Sequencing was performed on memory CD4+ T cells sorted from blood. What the cell subset or site label conveys for this sample: unstimulated CD4+ memory T cells. These TCRs come from a human donor in good health.

A single count supports this clone. This chain uses TRBV7-3 with TRBJ1-2; D may be TRBD1 (5 bases). This CDR3 has 12 amino acids. CDR1 and CDR2 from the germline V gene are SGHTA and FQGTGA. V gave up 5 bases and J gave up 7 bases, with 11 bases separating them. CDR3 coding DNA: TGTGCCAGCAGCGGGGGAGGCGGTGGCTACACCTTC. This encodes CASSGGGGGYTF.

DNA for the CDR3: TGTGCCACTTCACCAGGGTGGACCACAGATACGCAGTATTTT. Translating gives CATSPGWTTDTQYF. The chain is built from TRBV19 and TRBJ2-3; D perhaps matches TRBD1 (5 bases). The CDR3 has 14 amino acids. Per germline, CDR1 LNHDA and CDR2 SQIVND (reference sequence). V was pared by 10 bases and J by 2 bases, with 16 bases between.

This chain uses TRBV19 with TRBJ1-1; 8 nucleotides line up with TRBD1. Germline loops: CDR1 LNHDA, CDR2 SQIVND (reference sequence). The trim removed 4 bases at V and 1 base at J, leaving 5 bases unmatched. This CDR3 region has 15 residues. The CDR3 protein is CASSTRTGSNTEAFF. DNA for the CDR3: TGTGCCAGTAGTACGCGGACAGGGTCGAACACTGAAGCTTTCTTT.

The chain is built from TRBV19 and TRBJ2-2; D is perhaps TRBD2 (6 bases). Trimming took 6 bases from V and 6 from J, leaving 17 bases between them. This CDR3 has 15 amino acids. Germline V gene sequence: CDR1 LNHDA, CDR2 SQIVND (reference sequence). CDR3 coding DNA: TGTGCCAGTAGGGGCGGGGTTAGCGGAGCCGGGGAGCTGTTTTTT. Its translation: CASRGGVSGAGELFF.

The genes are TRBV9 and TRBJ1-3, with TRBD1 as a possible D gene (5 bases). V lost 4 bases, J lost 7 bases, and 15 bases lay in between. The CDR3 has 14 amino acids. The germline V gene has CDR1 SGDLS and CDR2 YYNGEE. The CDR3 here is CASSFQGLDNTIYF. Here the CDR3 DNA reads TGTGCCAGCAGCTTTCAGGGATTGGACAACACCATATATTTT.

The chain employs TRBV9 and TRBJ2-2; no firm D call. V was cut by 4 bases and J by 2 bases, with 6 bases left in between. In germline, CDR1 is SGDLS, CDR2 YYNGEE. The CDR3 runs to 13 residues. CDR3 region: CASSSINTGELFF. The CDR3 DNA reads as TGTGCCAGCAGCTCCATTAACACCGGGGAGCTGTTTTTT.

As DNA, the CDR3 is TGTGCCCTAGGGGGACAAAGCACAGATACGCAGTATTTT. As protein: CALGGQSTDTQYF. This rearrangement joins TRBV10-3 to TRBJ2-3, with a weak D call TRBD1 (6 bases). The CDR3 consists of 13 residues. Germline CDR1 ENHRY, CDR2 SYGVKD. Trimming cost V 11 bases and J 0 bases, with 12 bases left between them.

The gene calls are TRBV11-3 and TRBJ1-2, with D possibly TRBD1 on 5 matching bases. Per the germline V gene, CDR1 is SGHNT and CDR2 is YENEEA. V gave up 1 base and J gave up 9 bases, with 15 bases separating them. The length of the CDR3 is 14 residues. This CDR3 reads CASSLAGQGKRYTF. The CDR3 DNA sequence: TGTGCCAGCAGCTTAGCCGGCCAGGGAAAACGCTACACCTTC.

J is TRBJ2-7 and V is TRBV19, with 10 positions matching TRBD1. Germline V CDR1 and CDR2: LNHDA, SQIVND (reference sequence). This CDR3 region has 12 residues. V was pared by 9 bases and J by 6 bases, with 5 bases of the junction left unmatched. Here the CDR3 DNA reads TGTGCCAGCCGGGACAGGGGATTCGAGCAGTACTTC. Translating gives CASRDRGFEQYF.

This sequence joins TRBV4-2 and TRBJ1-5; D gene ambiguous. CDR3 length: 15 residues. Germline values: CDR1 LGHNA, CDR2 YNFKEQ. Between the trimmed V and J ends, which lost 0 bases and 0 bases, there was a span of 6 bases. For the CDR3, the DNA is TGTGCCAGCAGCCAAGAACTGATTAGCAATCAGCCCCAGCATTTT. It is translated as CASSQELISNQPQHF.

This clone was counted once. This chain uses TRBV5-1 with TRBJ2-1; 8 bases are a match to TRBD2. CDR3 length equals 15 residues. Trimming at V came to 1 base and at J to 7 bases, leaving 7 bases not matched to a gene. The germline gives CDR1 SGHRS, CDR2 YFSETQ. CDR3 coding DNA: TGCGCCAGCAGCTTGAATCCAGCGGGGGATAATGAGCAGTTCTTC. Translated, it gives CASSLNPAGDNEQFF.

The V gene is TRBV6-5, the J gene TRBJ1-5, with TRBD1 matching over 8 bases. CDR3 length equals 14 residues. The trim removed 5 bases at V and 2 bases at J, leaving 2 bases unmatched. In germline, CDR1 is MNHEY, CDR2 SVGAGI. The DNA of the CDR3 is TGTGCCAGCAGTCAACAGGGGGGCAATCAGCCCCAGCATTTT. As protein: CASSQQGGNQPQHF.

The V call is TRBV7-6, the J call TRBJ1-5; D not certain. Germline V gene data show CDR1 as SGHVS and CDR2 as FNYEAQ. The CDR3 spans 14 residues. The ends were cut back, 1 base at V and 3 bases at J, with 7 bases in the middle. The CDR3 reads CASSLEGYNQPQHF. DNA for the CDR3: TGTGCCAGCAGCTTAGAAGGATACAATCAGCCCCAGCATTTT.

J is TRBJ2-3 and V is TRBV14; D remains unclear. CDR3 size: 12 residues. Trimming shortened V by 4 bases and J by 5 bases, and 7 bases separated the two germline ends. Per germline, CDR1 SGHDN and CDR2 FVKESK. This CDR3 is CASSPGRDTQYF. For the CDR3, the DNA is TGTGCCAGCAGCCCGGGCAGAGATACGCAGTATTTT.

This rearrangement joins TRBV6-6 to TRBJ1-2, with D tentatively TRBD1 (5 bases). V was clipped by 5 bases and J by 1 base, with 11 bases between them. CDR3 length: 14 amino acids. CDR1 and CDR2 from the germline V gene are MNHNY and SVGAGI (reference sequence). CDR3 DNA sequence: TGTGCCAGCAGTCCGGGGAGGGGTAACTATGGCTACACCTTC. This gives the protein CASSPGRGNYGYTF.

This clone was picked up one time. This sequence joins TRBV2 and TRBJ1-6, with 7 bases that match TRBD1. This CDR3 comprises 15 residues. Germline trimming cut 7 bases from V and 1 base from J; bases unmatched to any gene: 4. The germline gives CDR1 SNHLY, CDR2 FYNNEI. For the CDR3, the DNA is TGTGCCAGCAACCAGGGGGAATCCTATAATTCACCCCTCCACTTT. Protein product: CASNQGESYNSPLHF.